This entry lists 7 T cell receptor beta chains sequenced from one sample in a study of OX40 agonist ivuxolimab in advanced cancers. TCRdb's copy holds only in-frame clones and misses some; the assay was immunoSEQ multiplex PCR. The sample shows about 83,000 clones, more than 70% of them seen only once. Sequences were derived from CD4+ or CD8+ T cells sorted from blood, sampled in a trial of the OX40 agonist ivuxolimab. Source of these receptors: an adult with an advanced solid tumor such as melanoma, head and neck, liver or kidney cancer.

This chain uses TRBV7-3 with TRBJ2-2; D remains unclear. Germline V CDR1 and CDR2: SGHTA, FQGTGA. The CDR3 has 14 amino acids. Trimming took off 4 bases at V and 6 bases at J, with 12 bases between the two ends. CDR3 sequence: CASSSGFTAGELFF. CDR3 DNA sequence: TGTGCCAGCAGCTCGGGTTTTACGGCCGGGGAGCTGTTTTTT.

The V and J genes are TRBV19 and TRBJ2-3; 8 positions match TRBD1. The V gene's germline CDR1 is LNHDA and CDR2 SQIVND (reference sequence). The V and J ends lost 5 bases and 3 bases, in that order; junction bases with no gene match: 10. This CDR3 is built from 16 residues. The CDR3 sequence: CASSATTTGVTDTQYF. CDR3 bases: TGTGCCAGTAGTGCTACCACGACAGGGGTGACAGATACGCAGTATTTT.

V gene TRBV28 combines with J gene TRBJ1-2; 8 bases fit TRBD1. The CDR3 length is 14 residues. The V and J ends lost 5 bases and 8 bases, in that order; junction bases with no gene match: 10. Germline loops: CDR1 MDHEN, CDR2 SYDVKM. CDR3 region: CASSIGQGVGGYTF. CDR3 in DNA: TGTGCCAGCAGTATTGGACAGGGAGTGGGCGGCTACACCTTC.

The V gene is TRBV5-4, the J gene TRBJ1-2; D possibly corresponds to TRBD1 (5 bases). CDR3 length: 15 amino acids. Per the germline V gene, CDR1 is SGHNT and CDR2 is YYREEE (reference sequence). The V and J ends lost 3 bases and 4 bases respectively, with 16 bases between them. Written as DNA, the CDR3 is TGTGCCAGCAGCTCGGGGGGGAGGGATACCTATGGCTACACCTTC. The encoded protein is CASSSGGRDTYGYTF.

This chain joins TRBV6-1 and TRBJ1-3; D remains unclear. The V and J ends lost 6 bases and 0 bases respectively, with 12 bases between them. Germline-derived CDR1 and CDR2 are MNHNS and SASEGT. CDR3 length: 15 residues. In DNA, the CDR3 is TGTGCCAGCAGGGCAGGTATCAGCTCTGGAAACACCATATATTTT. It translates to CASRAGISSGNTIYF.

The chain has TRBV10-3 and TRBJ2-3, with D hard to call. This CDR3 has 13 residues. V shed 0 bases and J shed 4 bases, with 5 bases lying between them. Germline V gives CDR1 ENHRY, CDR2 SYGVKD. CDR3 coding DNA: TGTGCCATCAGTGAGTCTGGGGCAGATACGCAGTATTTT. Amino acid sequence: CAISESGADTQYF.

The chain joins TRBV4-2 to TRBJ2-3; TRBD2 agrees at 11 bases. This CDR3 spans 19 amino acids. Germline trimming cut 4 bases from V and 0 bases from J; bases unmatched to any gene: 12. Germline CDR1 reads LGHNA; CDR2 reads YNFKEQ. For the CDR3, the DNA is TGTGCCAGCAGCCTCGGTCGGCTAGCGGGAGGCGAGAGCACAGATACGCAGTATTTT. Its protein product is CASSLGRLAGGESTDTQYF.